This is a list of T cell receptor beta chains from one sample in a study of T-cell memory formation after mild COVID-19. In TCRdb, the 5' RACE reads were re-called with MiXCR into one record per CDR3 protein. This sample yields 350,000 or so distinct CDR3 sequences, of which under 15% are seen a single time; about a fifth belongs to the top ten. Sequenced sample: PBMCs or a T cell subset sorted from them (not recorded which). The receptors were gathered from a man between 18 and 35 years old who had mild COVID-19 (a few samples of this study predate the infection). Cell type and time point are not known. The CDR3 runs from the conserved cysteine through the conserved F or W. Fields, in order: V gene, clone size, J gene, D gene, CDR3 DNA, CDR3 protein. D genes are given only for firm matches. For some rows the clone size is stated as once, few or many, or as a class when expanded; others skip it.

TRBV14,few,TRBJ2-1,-,TGTGCCAGCAGCCAAGATCGGAACCCAGGGGACCTGAACAATGAGCAGTTCTTC,CASSQDRNPGDLNNEQFF
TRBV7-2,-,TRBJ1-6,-,TGTGCCAGCAGCTTCCCCCAGGGGAGCTCACCCCTCCACTTT,CASSFPQGSSPLHF
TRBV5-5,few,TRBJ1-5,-,TGTGCCAGCAGTCTTAGGTGGGATAGCAATCAGCCCCAGCATTTT,CASSLRWDSNQPQHF
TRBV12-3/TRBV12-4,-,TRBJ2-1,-,TGTGCCAGCAGTTTAACCCTAGCCAATGAGCAGTTCTTC,CASSLTLANEQFF
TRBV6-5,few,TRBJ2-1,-,TGTGCCAGCAAGCCAGATGGCAACAATGAGCAGTTCTTC,CASKPDGNNEQFF
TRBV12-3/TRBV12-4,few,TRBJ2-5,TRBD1,TGTGCCAGCAGATCAGCCGACAGGGGGGGGGAGACCCAGTACTTC,CASRSADRGGETQYF
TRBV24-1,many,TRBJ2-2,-,TGTGCCACCAGTGACTCCGGGACACCGAACACCGGGGAGCTGTTTTTT,CATSDSGTPNTGELFF
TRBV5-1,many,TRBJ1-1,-,TGCGCCAGCAGCTTCGTTGGGGGGACCCAGTCTGAAGCTTTCTTT,CASSFVGGTQSEAFF
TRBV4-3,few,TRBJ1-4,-,TGCGCCAGCAGCCACACTACAGGTGCTTTTAATGAAAAACTGTTTTTT,CASSHTTGAFNEKLFF
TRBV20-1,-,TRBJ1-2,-,TGCAGTGCCCCTAGCTTGGGCAGGAGAGGAAACTATGGCTACACCTTC,CSAPSLGRRGNYGYTF
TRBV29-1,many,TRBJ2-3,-,TGCAGCGTTGAAGATCTTGGGTCCCCGACAGATACGCAGTATTTT,CSVEDLGSPTDTQYF
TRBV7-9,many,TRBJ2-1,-,TGTGCCAGCAGCGAAGTCCGGGGCTCCTACAATGAGCAGTTCTTC,CASSEVRGSYNEQFF
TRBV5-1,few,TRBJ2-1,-,TGCGCCTGGAGGTGGGACGAGCAGTTCTTC,CAWRWDEQFF
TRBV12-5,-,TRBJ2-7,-,TGTGCTAGTGGTTTGGCCCCGTCCGGGGACCTCCTCTCCTACGAGCAGTACTTC,CASGLAPSGDLLSYEQYF
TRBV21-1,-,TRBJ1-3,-,TGTGCCAGCAGCAAGGTCGGGACAGAAGAACTTGGAAACACCATATATTTT,CASSKVGTEELGNTIYF
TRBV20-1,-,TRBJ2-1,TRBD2,TGCAGTGCTAGCGATGCGGGGGGGGACAATGAGCAGTTCTTC,CSASDAGGDNEQFF
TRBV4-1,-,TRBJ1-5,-,TGCGCCAGCAGCCACCTTGATCAGCCCCAGCATTTT,CASSHLDQPQHF
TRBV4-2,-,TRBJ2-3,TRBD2,TGTGCCAGCAGTCGAGGGACTAGCGGGGGGGATACGCAGTATTTT,CASSRGTSGGDTQYF
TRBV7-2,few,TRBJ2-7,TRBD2,TGTGCCAGCAGCTTAGTACTAGCGGGTTACGAGCAGTACTTC,CASSLVLAGYEQYF
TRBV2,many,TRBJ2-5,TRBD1,TGTGCCACCCTCCGGGACAGACAAGAGACCCAGTACTTC,CATLRDRQETQYF
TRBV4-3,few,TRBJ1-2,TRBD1,TGCGCCAGCAGCCAAGAAGGATGGGACAGCCCTAACTATGGCTACACCTTC,CASSQEGWDSPNYGYTF
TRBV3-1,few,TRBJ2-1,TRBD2,TGTGCCAGCAGCCTATTAGAACGACTAGCGCATGAGCAGTTCTTC,CASSLLERLAHEQFF